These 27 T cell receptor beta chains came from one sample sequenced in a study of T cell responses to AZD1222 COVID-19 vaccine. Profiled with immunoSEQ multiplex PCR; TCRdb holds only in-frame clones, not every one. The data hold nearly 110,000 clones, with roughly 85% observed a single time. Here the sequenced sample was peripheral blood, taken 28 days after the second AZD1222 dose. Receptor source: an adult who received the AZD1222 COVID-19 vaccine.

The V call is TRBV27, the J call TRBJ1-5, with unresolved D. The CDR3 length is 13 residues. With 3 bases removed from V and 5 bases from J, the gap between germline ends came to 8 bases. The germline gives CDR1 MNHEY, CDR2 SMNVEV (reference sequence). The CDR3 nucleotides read TGTGCCAGCAGTTTTCCTCGGTATCAGCCCCAGCATTTT. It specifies CASSFPRYQPQHF.

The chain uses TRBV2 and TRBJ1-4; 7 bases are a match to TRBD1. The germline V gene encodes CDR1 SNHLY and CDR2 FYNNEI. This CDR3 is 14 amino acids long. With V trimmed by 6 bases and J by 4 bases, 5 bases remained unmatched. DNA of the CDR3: TGTGCCAGCAGGTCCGGGACAGTTAATGAAAAACTGTTTTTT. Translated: CASRSGTVNEKLFF. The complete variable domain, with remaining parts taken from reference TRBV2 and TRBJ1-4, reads EPEVTQTPSHQVTQMGQEVILRCVPISNHLYFYWYRQILGQKVEFLVSFYNNEISEKSEIFDDQFSVERPDGSNFTLKIRSTKLEDSAMYFCASRSGTVNEKLFFGSGTQLSVL.

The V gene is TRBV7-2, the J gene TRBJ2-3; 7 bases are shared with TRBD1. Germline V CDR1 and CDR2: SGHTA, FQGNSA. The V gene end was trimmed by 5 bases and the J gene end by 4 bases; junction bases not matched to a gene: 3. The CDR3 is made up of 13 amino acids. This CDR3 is CASSIGGPDTQYF. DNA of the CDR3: TGTGCCAGCAGCATAGGGGGCCCAGATACGCAGTATTTT. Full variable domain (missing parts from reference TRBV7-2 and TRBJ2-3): GAGVSQSPSNKVTEKGKDVELRCDPISGHTALYWYRQSLGQGLEFLIYFQGNSAPDKSGLPSDRFSAERTGGSVSTLTIQRTQQEDSAVYLCASSIGGPDTQYFGPGTRLTVL.

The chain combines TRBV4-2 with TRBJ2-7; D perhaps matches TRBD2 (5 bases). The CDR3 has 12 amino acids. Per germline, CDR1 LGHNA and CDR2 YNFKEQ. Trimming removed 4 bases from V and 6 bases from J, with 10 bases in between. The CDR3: CASSPAGVEQYF. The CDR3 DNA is TGTGCCAGCAGCCCCGCCGGGGTCGAGCAGTACTTC.

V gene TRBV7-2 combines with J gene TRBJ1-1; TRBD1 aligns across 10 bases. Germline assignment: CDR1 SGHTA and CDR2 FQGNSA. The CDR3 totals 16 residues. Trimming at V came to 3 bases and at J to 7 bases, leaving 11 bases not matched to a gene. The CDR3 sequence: CASSFPGQGRFGEAFF. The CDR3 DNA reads TGTGCCAGCAGCTTCCCGGGACAGGGGCGTTTTGGTGAAGCTTTCTTT. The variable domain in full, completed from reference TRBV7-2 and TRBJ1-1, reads GAGVSQSPSNKVTEKGKDVELRCDPISGHTALYWYRQSLGQGLEFLIYFQGNSAPDKSGLPSDRFSAERTGGSVSTLTIQRTQQEDSAVYLCASSFPGQGRFGEAFFGQGTRLTVV.

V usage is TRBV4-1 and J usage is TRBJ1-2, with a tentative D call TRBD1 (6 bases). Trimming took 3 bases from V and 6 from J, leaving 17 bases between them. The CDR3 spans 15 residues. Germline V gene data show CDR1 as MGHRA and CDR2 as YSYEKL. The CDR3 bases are TGCGCCAGCAGCCACTACGTAACAGAGGGGGATGGCTACACCTTC. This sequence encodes CASSHYVTEGDGYTF.

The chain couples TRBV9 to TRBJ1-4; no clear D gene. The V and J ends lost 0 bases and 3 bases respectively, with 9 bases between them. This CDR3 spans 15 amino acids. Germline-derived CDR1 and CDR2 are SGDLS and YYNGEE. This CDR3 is CASSVGPASNEKLFF. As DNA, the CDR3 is TGTGCCAGCAGCGTAGGGCCAGCCTCTAATGAAAAACTGTTTTTT.

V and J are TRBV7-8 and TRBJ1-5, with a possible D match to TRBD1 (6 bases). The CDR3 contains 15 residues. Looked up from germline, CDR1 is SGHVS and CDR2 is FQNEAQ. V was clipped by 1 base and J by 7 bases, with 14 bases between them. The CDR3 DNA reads TGTGCCAGCAGCTTAGTACAGGGCGATTCCCAGCCCCAGCATTTT. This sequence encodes CASSLVQGDSQPQHF.

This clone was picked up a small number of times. The CDR3 coding sequence is TGTGCCAGCAGCGCAGACTACGAGCAGTACTTC. It translates to CASSADYEQYF. The V call is TRBV2, the J call TRBJ2-7, with no clear D. The CDR3 runs to 11 residues. V shed 6 bases and J shed 3 bases, with 6 bases lying between them. Germline values: CDR1 SNHLY, CDR2 FYNNEI.

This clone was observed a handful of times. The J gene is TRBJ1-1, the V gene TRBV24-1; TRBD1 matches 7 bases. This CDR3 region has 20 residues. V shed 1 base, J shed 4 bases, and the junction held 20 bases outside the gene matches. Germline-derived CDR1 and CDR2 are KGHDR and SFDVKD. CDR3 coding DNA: TGTGCCACCAGTGATTTCGGGCCCCAACTGCATGACAGGGAGGTCACTGAAGCTTTCTTT. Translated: CATSDFGPQLHDREVTEAFF.

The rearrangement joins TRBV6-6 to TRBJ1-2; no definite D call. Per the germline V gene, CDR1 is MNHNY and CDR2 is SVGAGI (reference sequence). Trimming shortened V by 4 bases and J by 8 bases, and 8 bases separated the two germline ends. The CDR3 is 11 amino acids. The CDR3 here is CASSSRHGYTF. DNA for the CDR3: TGTGCCAGCAGTTCGAGACACGGCTACACCTTC.

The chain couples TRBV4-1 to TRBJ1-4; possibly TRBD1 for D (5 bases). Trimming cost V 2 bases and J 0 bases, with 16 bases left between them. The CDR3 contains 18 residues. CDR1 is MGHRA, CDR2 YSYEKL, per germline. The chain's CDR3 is CASSQMTVPHATNEKLFF. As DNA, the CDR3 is TGCGCCAGCAGCCAAATGACAGTGCCCCATGCAACTAATGAAAAACTGTTTTTT.

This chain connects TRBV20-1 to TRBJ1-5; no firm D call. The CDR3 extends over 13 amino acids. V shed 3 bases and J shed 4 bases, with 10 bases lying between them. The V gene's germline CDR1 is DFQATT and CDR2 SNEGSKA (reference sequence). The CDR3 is CSASGEMNQPQHF. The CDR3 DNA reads TGCAGTGCTAGTGGCGAGATGAATCAGCCCCAGCATTTT.

DNA of the CDR3: TGTGCCAGCAGCTTAGATGGGGTGGGGGGAACTGAAGCTTTCTTT. Translating it yields CASSLDGVGGTEAFF. The chain employs TRBV7-9 and TRBJ1-1, with D possibly being TRBD1 (5 bases). Trimming took 1 base from V and 5 from J, leaving 14 bases between them. Germline CDR1 is SEHNR and CDR2 is FQNEAQ (reference sequence). This CDR3 contains 15 residues.

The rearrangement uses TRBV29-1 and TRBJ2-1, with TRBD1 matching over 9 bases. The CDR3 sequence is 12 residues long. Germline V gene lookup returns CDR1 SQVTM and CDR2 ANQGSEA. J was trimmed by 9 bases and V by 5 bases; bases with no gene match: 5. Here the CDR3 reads CSVPDRGGEQFF. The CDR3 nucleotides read TGCAGCGTTCCGGACAGGGGAGGTGAGCAGTTCTTC.

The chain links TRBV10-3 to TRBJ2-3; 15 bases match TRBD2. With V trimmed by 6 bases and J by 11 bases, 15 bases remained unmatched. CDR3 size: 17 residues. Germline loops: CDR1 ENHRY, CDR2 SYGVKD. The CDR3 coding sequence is TGTGCCATCAGCGCACCGGGACTAGCGGGGGGAGGTATGGGGCAGTATTTT. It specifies CAISAPGLAGGGMGQYF.

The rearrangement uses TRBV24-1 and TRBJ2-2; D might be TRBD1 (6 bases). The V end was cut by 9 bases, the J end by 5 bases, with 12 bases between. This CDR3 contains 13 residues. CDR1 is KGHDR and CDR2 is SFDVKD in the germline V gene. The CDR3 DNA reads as TGTGCCACCGAGGCAGGGGTGACCGGGGAGCTGTTTTTT. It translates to CATEAGVTGELFF.

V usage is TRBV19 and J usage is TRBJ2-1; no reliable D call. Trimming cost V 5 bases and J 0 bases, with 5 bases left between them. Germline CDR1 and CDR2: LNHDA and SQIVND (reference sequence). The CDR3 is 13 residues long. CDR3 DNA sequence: TGTGCCAGTAGTGGGAACTCCTACAATGAGCAGTTCTTC. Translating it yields CASSGNSYNEQFF.

The CDR3 DNA reads as TGTGCCAGCAGCGGACTGGGAAGCGGGGGGTACAATGAGCAGTTCTTC. Residues: CASSGLGSGGYNEQFF. The chain carries TRBV7-9 and TRBJ2-1; 9 bases are a match to TRBD2. Trimming at V came to 5 bases and at J to 4 bases, leaving 9 bases not matched to a gene. CDR1 SEHNR and CDR2 FQNEAQ come from the germline V gene (reference sequence). The CDR3 is 16 residues long.

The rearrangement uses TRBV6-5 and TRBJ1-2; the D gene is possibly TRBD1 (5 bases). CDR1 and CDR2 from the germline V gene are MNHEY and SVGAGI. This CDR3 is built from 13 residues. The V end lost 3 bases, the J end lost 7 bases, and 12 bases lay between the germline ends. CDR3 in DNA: TGTGCCAGCAGTTATGGGGGGGAGCGTGGCTACACCTTC. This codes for CASSYGGERGYTF.

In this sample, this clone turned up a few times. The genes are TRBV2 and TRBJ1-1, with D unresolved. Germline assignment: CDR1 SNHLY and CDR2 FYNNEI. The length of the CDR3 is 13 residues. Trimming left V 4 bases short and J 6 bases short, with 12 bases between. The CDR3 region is CASSAGLGAEAFF. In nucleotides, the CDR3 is TGTGCCAGCAGTGCCGGATTAGGCGCTGAAGCTTTCTTT.

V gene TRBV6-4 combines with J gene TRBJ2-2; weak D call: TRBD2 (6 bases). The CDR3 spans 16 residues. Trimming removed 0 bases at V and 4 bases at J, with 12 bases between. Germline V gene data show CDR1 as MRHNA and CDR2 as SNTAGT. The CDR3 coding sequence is TGTGCCAGCAGTGACTCGAACGGGGGTGGCACCGGGGAGCTGTTTTTT. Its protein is CASSDSNGGGTGELFF.

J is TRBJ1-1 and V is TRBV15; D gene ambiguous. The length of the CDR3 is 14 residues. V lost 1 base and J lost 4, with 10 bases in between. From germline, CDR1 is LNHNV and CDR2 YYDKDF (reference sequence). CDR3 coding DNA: TGTGCCACCAGCAGAGTGATAGGGAGCACTGAAGCTTTCTTT. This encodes CATSRVIGSTEAFF. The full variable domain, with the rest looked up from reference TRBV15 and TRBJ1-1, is DAMVIQNPRYQVTQFGKPVTLSCSQTLNHNVMYWYQQKSSQAPKLLFHYYDKDFNNEADTPDNFQSRRPNTSFCFLDIRSPGLGDTAMYLCATSRVIGSTEAFFGQGTRLTVV.

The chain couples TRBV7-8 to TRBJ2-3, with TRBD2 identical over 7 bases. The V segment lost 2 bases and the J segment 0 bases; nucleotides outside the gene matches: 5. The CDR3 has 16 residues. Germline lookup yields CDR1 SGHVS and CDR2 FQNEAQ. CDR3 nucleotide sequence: TGTGCCAGCAGCTTAAGAGCGGGGCCGAGCACAGATACGCAGTATTTT. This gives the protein CASSLRAGPSTDTQYF.

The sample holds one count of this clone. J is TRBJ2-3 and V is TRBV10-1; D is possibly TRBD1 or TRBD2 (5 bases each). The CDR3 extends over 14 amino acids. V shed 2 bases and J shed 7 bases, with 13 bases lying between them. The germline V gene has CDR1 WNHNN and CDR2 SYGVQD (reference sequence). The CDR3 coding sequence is TGCGCCAGCAGTGAGGGGACGTATCGAAATACGCAGTATTTT. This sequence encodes CASSEGTYRNTQYF.

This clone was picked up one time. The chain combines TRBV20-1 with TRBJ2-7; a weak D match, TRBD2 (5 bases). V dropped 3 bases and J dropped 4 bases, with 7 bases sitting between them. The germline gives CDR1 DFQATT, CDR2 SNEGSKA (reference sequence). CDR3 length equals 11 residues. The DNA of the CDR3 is TGCAGTGCTAGGAGGGCTTACGAGCAGTACTTC. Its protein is CSARRAYEQYF.

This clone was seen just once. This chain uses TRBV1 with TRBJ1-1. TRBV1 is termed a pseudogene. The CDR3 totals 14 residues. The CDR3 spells CTSSRGALGTEAFF. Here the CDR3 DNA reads TGCACCAGCAGCCGAGGTGCCCTTGGCACTGAAGCTTTCTTT.